A selection of T cell receptor beta chains follows, all from one sample in a study of identical twins. In TCRdb, the 5' RACE reads were re-called with MiXCR into one record per CDR3 protein. The sample records roughly 770,000 distinct CDR3 sequences, roughly 18% being singletons. The same specimen was also included in a second study, on T cells expressing NK-cell markers.

The sequenced sample was PBMCs. Receptors originate from a woman between 18 and 29 years old in good health. CDR3s include the opening cysteine and the closing phenylalanine or tryptophan. D genes are given only for firm matches. Clone size is not always given. Where it is, it says once, few, many or a class for expanded clones.

>-|TRBV20-1|TRBJ1-2|-
CSARDQAGPRYGYTF
TGCAGTGCTAGAGATCAAGCGGGCCCTAGGTATGGCTACACCTTC
>TRBD1|TRBV6-1|TRBJ1-6|once
CASTTPGQGNSPLHF
TGTGCCAGCACCACGCCGGGACAGGGTAATTCACCCCTCCACTTT
>-|TRBV6-2/TRBV6-3|TRBJ2-3|many
CASSTRTDTQYF
TGTGCCAGCAGTACACGGACAGATACGCAGTATTTT
>-|TRBV20-1|TRBJ2-7|-
CSAEDGNYEQYF
TGCAGTGCCGAGGACGGGAACTACGAGCAGTACTTC
>-|TRBV7-7|TRBJ2-5|few
CASSLSVGISETQYF
TGTGCTAGCAGCCTAAGTGTGGGGATTAGCGAGACCCAGTACTTC
>-|TRBV7-2|TRBJ2-3|few
CASVQQASETDTQYF
TGTGCCAGCGTCCAGCAGGCTAGCGAAACAGATACGCAGTATTTT
>-|TRBV25-1|TRBJ2-7|-
CASSDPDADEQYF
TGTGCCAGCAGTGATCCGGACGCTGACGAGCAGTACTTC
>-|TRBV2|TRBJ2-2|few
CASTANREGELFF
TGTGCCAGCACCGCTAACAGGGAGGGGGAGCTGTTTTTT
>-|TRBV12-3/TRBV12-4|TRBJ2-6|many
CASSLLGPGANVLTF
TGTGCCAGCAGTTTACTGGGCCCTGGGGCCAACGTCCTGACTTTC
>TRBD2|TRBV4-3|TRBJ2-7|few
CASSPTTLAGGSQEQYF
TGCGCCAGCAGTCCCACAACTCTAGCGGGAGGGTCTCAGGAGCAGTACTTC
>-|TRBV9|TRBJ1-1|-
CASSKTVGTEAFF
TGTGCCAGCAGCAAGACGGTGGGCACTGAAGCTTTCTTT
>-|TRBV7-2|TRBJ1-4|-
CASSSFEEKLFF
TGTGCCAGCAGCTCCTTTGAGGAAAAACTGTTTTTT
>TRBD2|TRBV6-1|TRBJ2-3|few
CASSLRGLAGGTDTQYF
TGTGCCAGCAGCCTTAGAGGACTAGCGGGGGGCACAGATACGCAGTATTTT
>-|TRBV10-3|TRBJ2-3|-
CAISESSGTDTQYF
TGTGCCATCAGTGAGTCGAGCGGAACAGATACGCAGTATTTT
>TRBD1|TRBV12-3/TRBV12-4|TRBJ1-4|few
CASSAGGEGEKLFF
TGTGCCAGCAGTGCAGGGGGCGAAGGGGAAAAACTGTTTTTT
>TRBD2|TRBV12-3/TRBV12-4|TRBJ2-3|-
CASSFRLAGEGDTQYF
TGTGCCAGCAGTTTTCGCCTAGCGGGAGAGGGAGATACGCAGTATTTT
>-|TRBV7-2|TRBJ2-1|-
CASSPIRDYNEQFF
TGTGCCAGCAGTCCTATACGGGACTACAATGAGCAGTTCTTC
>TRBD1|TRBV14|TRBJ2-7|once
CASSRATGREQYF
TGTGCCAGCAGCCGAGCGACAGGGAGAGAGCAGTACTTC
>-|TRBV20-1|TRBJ1-1|few
CSAREGENTEAFF
TGCAGTGCTAGGGAGGGAGAGAACACTGAAGCTTTCTTT
>-|TRBV12-3/TRBV12-4|TRBJ2-2|-
CASRVAGTGELFF
TGTGCCAGCAGGGTGGCAGGGACCGGGGAGCTGTTTTTT
>TRBD2|TRBV10-3|TRBJ2-1|-
CAIKGLAENNEQFF
TGTGCCATCAAAGGACTAGCGGAAAACAATGAGCAGTTCTTC
>TRBD1|TRBV29-1|TRBJ2-7|few
CSVDRDGYEQYF
TGCAGCGTGGACAGGGATGGCTACGAGCAGTACTTC
>TRBD2|TRBV9|TRBJ2-1|few
CASSRGGGGNNEQFF
TGTGCCAGCAGTCGGGGCGGGGGGGGTAACAATGAGCAGTTCTTC
>-|TRBV5-5|TRBJ1-1|few
CASSLGARISVTEAFF
TGTGCCAGCAGCTTGGGGGCTCGTATCAGTGTCACTGAAGCTTTCTTT
>TRBD1|TRBV20-1|TRBJ2-2|few
CSARLLRKDRGDTGELFF
TGCAGTGCTAGACTCCTGCGTAAGGACAGGGGAGACACCGGGGAGCTGTTTTTT
>-|TRBV24-1|TRBJ2-3|-
CATSDRRKSTDTQYF
TGTGCCACCAGTGATCGCAGGAAGAGCACAGATACGCAGTATTTT
>-|TRBV20-1|TRBJ1-1|few
CSAERPAMNTEAFF
TGCAGTGCGGAAAGGCCGGCCATGAACACTGAAGCTTTCTTT
>TRBD2|TRBV20-1|TRBJ2-1|few
CSARGGTSGRNEQFF
TGCAGTGCTAGAGGGGGGACTAGCGGGAGAAATGAGCAGTTCTTC
>-|TRBV20-1|TRBJ2-4|-
CSAHTQGSKNIQYF
TGCAGTGCCCATACACAGGGCTCAAAAAACATTCAGTACTTC
>TRBD2|TRBV18|TRBJ2-4|-
CASSPRVLAGDYIQYF
TGTGCCAGCTCACCACGGGTACTAGCGGGAGACTACATTCAGTACTTC
>-|TRBV12-3/TRBV12-4|TRBJ1-2|-
CASSFILQDYGYTF
TGTGCCAGCAGTTTCATTTTGCAGGACTATGGCTACACCTTC
>TRBD1|TRBV10-3|TRBJ2-1|few
CASSAGQGLNEQFF
TGTGCCAGTAGCGCGGGACAGGGTCTCAATGAGCAGTTCTTC
>TRBD1|TRBV18|TRBJ1-1|-
CASSEGQGARSRAFF
TGTGCCAGCTCAGAGGGACAGGGGGCGAGATCGCGAGCTTTCTTT
>-|TRBV6-1|TRBJ2-2|-
CASGGENTGELFF
TGTGCCAGCGGGGGCGAGAACACCGGGGAGCTGTTTTTT
>TRBD1|TRBV29-1|TRBJ2-5|-
CSVGTGLQETQYF
TGCAGCGTTGGGACAGGCTTACAAGAGACCCAGTACTTC
>-|TRBV29-1|TRBJ1-1|-
CSVANPSTEAFF
TGCAGCGTCGCGAACCCGAGCACTGAAGCTTTCTTT
>TRBD1|TRBV5-1|TRBJ2-3|-
CASSLFTGQGADTQYF
TGCGCCAGCAGCTTGTTTACGGGGCAGGGGGCAGATACGCAGTATTTT
>-|TRBV6-1|TRBJ2-7|few
CASLGAGKLFNYEQYF
TGTGCCAGCCTTGGGGCCGGGAAGCTATTTAACTACGAGCAGTACTTC
>TRBD1|TRBV29-1|TRBJ2-2|-
CSVEVTQGKGTGELFF
TGCAGCGTTGAAGTAACACAGGGGAAGGGAACCGGGGAGCTGTTTTTT
>-|TRBV5-1|TRBJ2-1|-
CASSRISGRADEQFF
TGCGCCAGCAGCAGGATTAGCGGCAGAGCGGATGAGCAGTTCTTC
>TRBD2|TRBV7-8|TRBJ2-3|few
CASSGRGGGHTDTQYF
TGTGCCAGCAGCGGGAGGGGCGGGGGGCACACAGATACGCAGTATTTT
>-|TRBV7-2|TRBJ1-1|few
CASSLWSRVGTEAFF
TGTGCCAGCAGCTTATGGTCTAGGGTAGGAACTGAAGCTTTCTTT
>TRBD2|TRBV29-1|TRBJ2-1|few
CSVGIQASGSFEQFF
TGCAGCGTTGGGATCCAGGCTAGCGGGAGTTTTGAGCAGTTCTTC
>TRBD1|TRBV5-1|TRBJ2-7|-
CASSVDRGSSYEQYF
TGCGCCAGCAGCGTAGACAGGGGGAGCTCCTACGAGCAGTACTTC
>-|TRBV5-1|TRBJ2-2|-
CASSLVTPRGTGELFF
TGCGCCAGCAGCTTGGTGACCCCGCGGGGCACCGGGGAGCTGTTTTTT
>-|TRBV27|TRBJ1-5|-
CASSPGTLGNQPQHF
TGTGCCAGCAGTCCCGGGACACTGGGCAATCAGCCCCAGCATTTT
>-|TRBV7-2|TRBJ2-7|few
CASSLGARNPEQYF
TGTGCCAGCAGCTTAGGGGCTAGAAACCCCGAGCAGTACTTC
>TRBD2|TRBV10-3|TRBJ2-1|many
CAIRGLADYNEQFF
TGTGCCATCAGGGGACTAGCGGACTACAATGAGCAGTTCTTC
>TRBD2|TRBV20-1|TRBJ2-3|many
CSALAGDTQYF
TGCAGTGCCTTAGCGGGGGATACGCAGTATTTT